A selection of T cell receptor beta chains follows, all from one sample in a study of spatial heterogeneity in lung cancer. TCRdb called the 5' RACE reads again in MiXCR, with one record for every CDR3 protein. The data show some 41,000 distinct CDR3 sequences, approximately 6.3% seen once. The sequencing here drew on PBMCs, taken at surgery. The receptors come from a female donor with early-stage non-small cell lung cancer. Both conserved end residues are part of each CDR3. A D gene is named only where the DNA matches it firmly. A row's size may be missing; if present it is once, few, many or a size class.

v_gene	j_gene	d_gene	abundance	CDR3nt	CDR3aa
TRBV4-3	TRBJ1-4	.	few	TGCGCCAGCAGCCAAACCGGACAGAACGAAAAACTGTTTTTT	CASSQTGQNEKLFF
TRBV29-1	TRBJ2-7	.	many	TGCAGCGCCTGGGAGGGGGAGAGCGAGCAGTACTTC	CSAWEGESEQYF
TRBV7-9	TRBJ1-4	.	.	TGTGCCAGCAGCCCAGCAGGTTCTGCGGGAGAAAAACTGTTTTTT	CASSPAGSAGEKLFF
TRBV3-1	TRBJ1-5	.	.	TGTGCCAGCAGCCAGAAGCTAGGATCGACCCAGCATTTT	CASSQKLGSTQHF
TRBV5-1	TRBJ2-1	TRBD2	many	TGCGCCAGCAGCTCCCCTTCGGGCGGACTAGGGCTATACAATGAGCAGTTCTTC	CASSSPSGGLGLYNEQFF
TRBV10-3	TRBJ1-1	TRBD1	many	TGTGCCATCAGCCCTGACAGGGCTGAGAACACTGAAGCTTTCTTT	CAISPDRAENTEAFF
TRBV6-5	TRBJ1-1	TRBD1	many	TGTGCCAGCAGTTACGACGGGACAGGGATGAATTGGGCTAAGAACACTGAAGCTTTCTTT	CASSYDGTGMNWAKNTEAFF
TRBV6-2/TRBV6-3	TRBJ1-3	TRBD1	few	TGTGCCAGCAGTCCGCGACAGGGGTCCTCTGGAAACACCATATATTTT	CASSPRQGSSGNTIYF
TRBV4-3	TRBJ1-6	.	many	TGCGCCAGCAGCCAAGAAATTGCGAGTGGAGGTTCACCCCTCCACTTT	CASSQEIASGGSPLHF
TRBV3-1	TRBJ2-1	TRBD2	.	TGTGCCAGCAGCCAAGGCGCGGGGGGTCACAATGAGCAGTTCTTC	CASSQGAGGHNEQFF
TRBV6-6	TRBJ1-5	TRBD1	once	TGTGCCAGCAGACCATCGGACAGGTCCAATCAGCCCCAGCATTTT	CASRPSDRSNQPQHF
TRBV19	TRBJ2-3	.	.	TGTGCCAGTAGGACGGGGAGCACAGATACGCAGTATTTT	CASRTGSTDTQYF
TRBV29-1	TRBJ1-2	.	many	TGCAGCGTTGAGCCTAGTGGGACCGTCTTGAACTATGGCTACACCTTC	CSVEPSGTVLNYGYTF
TRBV27	TRBJ1-6	.	many	TGTGCCAGCAGTTTATGGTATGGTTCACCCCTCCACTTT	CASSLWYGSPLHF
TRBV4-1	TRBJ2-5	TRBD2	.	TGCGCCAGCAGCCAAGAGCGGGGGGGCCTAGGAGAGACCCAGTACTTC	CASSQERGGLGETQYF
TRBV20-1	TRBJ2-1	.	few	TGCAGTGCTAGAGATATACTACAGGACAATGAGCAGTTCTTC	CSARDILQDNEQFF
TRBV6-2/TRBV6-3	TRBJ1-5	.	.	TGTGCCAGCAGTTACCCGACAGAAGACAATCAGCCCCAGCATTTT	CASSYPTEDNQPQHF
TRBV7-9	TRBJ1-1	.	few	TGTGCCAGCAGCTTCACAGGGTCGATGAACACTGAAGCTTTCTTT	CASSFTGSMNTEAFF
TRBV10-3	TRBJ2-7	.	many	TGTGCCATCAGTGTAAAGCAGGAATACGAGCAGTACTTC	CAISVKQEYEQYF
TRBV6-2/TRBV6-3	TRBJ2-3	.	.	TGTGCCAGCAGTCCAACCTTGGTCGCAGATACGCAGTATTTT	CASSPTLVADTQYF
TRBV5-5	TRBJ1-6	.	many	TGTGCCAGCAGAGACCCAGGGTGGGACTCCTATAATTCACCCCTCCACTTT	CASRDPGWDSYNSPLHF
TRBV10-3	TRBJ1-5	TRBD1	few	TGTGCCATCAGCCCCCAGGGGGATCATCAGCCCCAGCATTTT	CAISPQGDHQPQHF
TRBV5-5	TRBJ1-4	.	few	TGTGCCAGCAGCTTGACCCCAAATGAAAAACTGTTTTTT	CASSLTPNEKLFF
TRBV4-2	TRBJ1-1	.	many	TGTGCCAGCAGCCGCTCTTTGGGGGGGACGAGTCGGAATGAAGCTTTCTTT	CASSRSLGGTSRNEAFF
TRBV10-3	TRBJ1-1	.	few	TGTGCCATCAGTGAGTCGAGGAAGGGATCGGGCACTGAAGCTTTCTTT	CAISESRKGSGTEAFF
TRBV12-3/TRBV12-4	TRBJ1-2	TRBD1	many	TGTGCCAGCAGTGAGAACAGGGGTTCAGGCTATGGCTACACCTTC	CASSENRGSGYGYTF
TRBV18	TRBJ1-3	.	.	TGTGCCGGCTCACCGTCCGGGTCATCGGCTGGAAACACCATATATTTT	CAGSPSGSSAGNTIYF
TRBV5-1	TRBJ2-7	.	many	TGCGCCAGCAGTCGGGACGGATCCTACGAGCAGTACTTC	CASSRDGSYEQYF
TRBV12-3/TRBV12-4	TRBJ2-7	.	many	TGTGCCAGCAGTTCGAGAATCACCGGGACGCGAGACGTCGAGCAGTACTTC	CASSSRITGTRDVEQYF
TRBV4-1	TRBJ1-6	.	many	TGCGCCAGCAGCCAAATCTTCGGGGGGTTTGCTAAGGCGTCCTATAATTCACCCCTCCACTTT	CASSQIFGGFAKASYNSPLHF
TRBV19	TRBJ1-2	.	many	TGTGCCAGTAGTAACCGGGGGCGAAACTATGGCTACACCTTC	CASSNRGRNYGYTF